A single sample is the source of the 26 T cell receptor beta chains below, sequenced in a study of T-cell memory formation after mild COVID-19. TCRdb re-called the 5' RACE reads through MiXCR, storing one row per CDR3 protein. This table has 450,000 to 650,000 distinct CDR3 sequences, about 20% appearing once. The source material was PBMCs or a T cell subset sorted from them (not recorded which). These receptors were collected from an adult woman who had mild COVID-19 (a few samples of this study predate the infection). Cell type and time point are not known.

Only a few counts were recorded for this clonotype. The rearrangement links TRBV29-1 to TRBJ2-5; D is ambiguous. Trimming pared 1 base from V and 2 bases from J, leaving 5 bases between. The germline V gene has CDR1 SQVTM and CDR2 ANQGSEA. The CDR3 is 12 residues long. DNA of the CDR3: TGCAGCGTTGAAGCACAGCAAGAGACCCAGTACTTC. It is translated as CSVEAQQETQYF.

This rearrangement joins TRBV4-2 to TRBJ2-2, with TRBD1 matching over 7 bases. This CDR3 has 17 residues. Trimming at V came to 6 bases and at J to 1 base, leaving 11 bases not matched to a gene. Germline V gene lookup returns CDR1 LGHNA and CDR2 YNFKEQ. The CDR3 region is CASSRIPGTVNTGELFF. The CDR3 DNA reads TGTGCCAGCAGTCGAATCCCCGGGACAGTGAACACCGGGGAGCTGTTTTTT.

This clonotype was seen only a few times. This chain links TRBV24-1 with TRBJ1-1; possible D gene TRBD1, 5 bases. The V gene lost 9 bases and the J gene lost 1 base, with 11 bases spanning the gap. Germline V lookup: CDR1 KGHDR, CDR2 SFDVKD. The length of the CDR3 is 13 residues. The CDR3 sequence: CATSLGTNTEAFF. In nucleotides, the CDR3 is TGTGCCACCTCTCTGGGGACGAACACTGAAGCTTTCTTT.

In DNA, the CDR3 is TGCGCCAGCAGCCAATCCGAGCGAGCGGGGACCACTGCCTACAATGAGCAGTTCTTC. This encodes CASSQSERAGTTAYNEQFF. The chain employs TRBV4-1 and TRBJ2-1; TRBD2 matches at 7 bases. The CDR3 sequence is 19 residues long. The germline gives CDR1 MGHRA, CDR2 YSYEKL. Trimming removed 2 bases from V and 2 bases from J; junction bases left unmatched: 15.

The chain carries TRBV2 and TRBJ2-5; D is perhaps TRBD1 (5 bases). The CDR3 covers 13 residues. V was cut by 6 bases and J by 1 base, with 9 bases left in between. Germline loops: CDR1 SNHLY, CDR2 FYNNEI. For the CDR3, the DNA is TGTGCCAGCAGGGTGACAGTCCAAGAGACCCAGTACTTC. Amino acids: CASRVTVQETQYF.

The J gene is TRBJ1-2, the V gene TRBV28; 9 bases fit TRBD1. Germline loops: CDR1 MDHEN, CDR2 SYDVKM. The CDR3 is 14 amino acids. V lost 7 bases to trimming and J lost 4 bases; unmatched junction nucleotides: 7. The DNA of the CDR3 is TGTGCCAGCAATACAGGGGGCTTCAGCTATGGCTACACCTTC. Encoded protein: CASNTGGFSYGYTF.

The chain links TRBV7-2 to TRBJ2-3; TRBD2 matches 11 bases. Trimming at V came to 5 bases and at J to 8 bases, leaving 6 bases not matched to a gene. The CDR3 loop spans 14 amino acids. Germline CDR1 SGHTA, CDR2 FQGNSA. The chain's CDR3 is CASSPEGLAGTQYF. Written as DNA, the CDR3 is TGTGCCAGCAGCCCGGAAGGACTAGCGGGTACGCAGTATTTT.

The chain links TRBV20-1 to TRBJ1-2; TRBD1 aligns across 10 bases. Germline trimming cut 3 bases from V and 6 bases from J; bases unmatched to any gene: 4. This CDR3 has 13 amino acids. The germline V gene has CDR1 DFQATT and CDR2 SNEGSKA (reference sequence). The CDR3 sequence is CSARTGQGNGYTF. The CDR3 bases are TGCAGTGCTAGGACGGGACAGGGGAATGGCTACACCTTC.

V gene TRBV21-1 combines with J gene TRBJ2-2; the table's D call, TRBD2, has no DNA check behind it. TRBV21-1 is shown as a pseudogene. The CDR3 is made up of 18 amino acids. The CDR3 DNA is TGTGCCAGCAGTCCGACGGGACTAGCGGGCTCGAACACCGGGGAGCTGTTTTTT. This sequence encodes CASSPTGLAGSNTGELFF.

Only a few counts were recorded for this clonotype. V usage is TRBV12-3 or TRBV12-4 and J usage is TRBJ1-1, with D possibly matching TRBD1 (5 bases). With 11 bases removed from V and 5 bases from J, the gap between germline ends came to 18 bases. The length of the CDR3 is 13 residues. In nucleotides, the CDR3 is TGTGCCTCCCAGTGGCAGGGTGGGACTGAAGCTTTCTTT. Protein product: CASQWQGGTEAFF.

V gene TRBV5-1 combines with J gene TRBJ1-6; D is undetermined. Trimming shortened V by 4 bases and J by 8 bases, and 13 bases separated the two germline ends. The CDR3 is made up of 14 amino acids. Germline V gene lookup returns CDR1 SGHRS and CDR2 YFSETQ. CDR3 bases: TGCGCCAGCAGCCTACCGAATAGCGATTCACCCCTCCACTTT. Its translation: CASSLPNSDSPLHF.

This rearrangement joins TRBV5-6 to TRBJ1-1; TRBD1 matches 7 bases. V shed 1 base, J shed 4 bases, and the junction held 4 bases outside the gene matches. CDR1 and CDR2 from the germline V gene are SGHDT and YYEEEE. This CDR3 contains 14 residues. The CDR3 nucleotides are TGTGCCAGCAGCTTGCCCTCAGGGGGCACTGAAGCTTTCTTT. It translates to CASSLPSGGTEAFF. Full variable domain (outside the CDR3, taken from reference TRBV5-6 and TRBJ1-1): DAGVTQSPTHLIKTRGQQVTLRCSPKSGHDTVSWYQQALGQGPQFIFQYYEEEERQRGNFPDRFSGHQFPNYSSELNVNALLLGDSALYLCASSLPSGGTEAFFGQGTRLTVV.

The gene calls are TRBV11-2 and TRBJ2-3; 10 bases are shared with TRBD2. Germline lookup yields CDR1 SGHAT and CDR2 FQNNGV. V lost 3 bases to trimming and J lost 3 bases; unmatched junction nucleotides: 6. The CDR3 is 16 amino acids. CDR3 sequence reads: CASSFEAGGFTDTQYF. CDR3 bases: TGTGCCAGCAGCTTCGAAGCGGGGGGGTTTACAGATACGCAGTATTTT.

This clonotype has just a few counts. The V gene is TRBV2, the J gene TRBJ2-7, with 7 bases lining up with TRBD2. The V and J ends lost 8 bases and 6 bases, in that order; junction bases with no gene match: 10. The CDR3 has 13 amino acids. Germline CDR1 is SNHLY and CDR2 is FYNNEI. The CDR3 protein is CASDGGVKVEQYF. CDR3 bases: TGTGCCAGCGATGGGGGGGTTAAGGTCGAGCAGTACTTC.

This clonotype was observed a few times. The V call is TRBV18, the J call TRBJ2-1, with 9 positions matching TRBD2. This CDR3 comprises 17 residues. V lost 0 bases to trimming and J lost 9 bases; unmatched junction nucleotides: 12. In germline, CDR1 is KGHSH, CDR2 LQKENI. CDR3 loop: CASSPPPGLAGLGEQFF. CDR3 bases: TGTGCCAGCTCACCACCCCCAGGTCTAGCGGGACTCGGTGAGCAGTTCTTC.

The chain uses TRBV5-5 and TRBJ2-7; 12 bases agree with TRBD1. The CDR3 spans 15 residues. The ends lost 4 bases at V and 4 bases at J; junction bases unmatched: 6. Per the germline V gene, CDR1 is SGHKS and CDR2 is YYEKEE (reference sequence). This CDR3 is CASSPTGQGAYEQYF. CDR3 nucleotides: TGTGCCAGCAGCCCGACGGGACAGGGGGCGTACGAGCAGTACTTC.

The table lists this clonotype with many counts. CDR3 loop: CSVADGSYEQYF. CDR3 DNA sequence: TGCAGCGTTGCTGACGGTTCCTACGAGCAGTACTTC. The gene calls are TRBV29-1 and TRBJ2-7; D unresolved. V was pared by 4 bases and J by 1 base, with 8 bases between. The germline V gene encodes CDR1 SQVTM and CDR2 ANQGSEA. The CDR3 extends over 12 amino acids.

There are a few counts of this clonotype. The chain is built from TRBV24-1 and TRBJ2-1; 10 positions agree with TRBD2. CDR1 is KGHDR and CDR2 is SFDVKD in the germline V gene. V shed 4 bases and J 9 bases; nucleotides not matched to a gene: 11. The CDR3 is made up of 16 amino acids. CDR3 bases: TGTGCCACCAGTGACCCGTCTAGCGGGAGTAGCGGTGAGCAGTTCTTC. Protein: CATSDPSSGSSGEQFF.

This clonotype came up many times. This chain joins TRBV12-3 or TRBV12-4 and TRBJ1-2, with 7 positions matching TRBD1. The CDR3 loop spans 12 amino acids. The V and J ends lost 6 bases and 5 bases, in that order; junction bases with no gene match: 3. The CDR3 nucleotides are TGTGCCAGCAGCTCAGGGGGTTATGGCTACACCTTC. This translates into CASSSGGYGYTF.

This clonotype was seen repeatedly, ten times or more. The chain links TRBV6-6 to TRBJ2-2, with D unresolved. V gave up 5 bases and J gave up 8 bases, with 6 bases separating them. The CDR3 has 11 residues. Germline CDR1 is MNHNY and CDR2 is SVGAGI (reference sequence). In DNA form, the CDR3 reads TGTGCCAGCAGTCCCGGGGGGGAGCTGTTTTTT. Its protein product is CASSPGGELFF.

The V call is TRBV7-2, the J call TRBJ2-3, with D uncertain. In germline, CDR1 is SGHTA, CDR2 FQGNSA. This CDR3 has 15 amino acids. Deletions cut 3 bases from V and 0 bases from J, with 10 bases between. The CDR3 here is CASSFFELSTDTQYF. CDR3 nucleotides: TGTGCCAGCAGCTTTTTCGAACTTAGCACAGATACGCAGTATTTT.

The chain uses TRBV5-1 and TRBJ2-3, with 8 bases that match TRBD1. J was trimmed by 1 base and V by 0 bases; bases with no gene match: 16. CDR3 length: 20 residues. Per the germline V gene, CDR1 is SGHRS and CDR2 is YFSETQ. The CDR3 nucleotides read TGCGCCAGCAGCTTGGCAGGGGTCCCGGCAGGGGGCTGGGGCACAGATACGCAGTATTTT. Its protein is CASSLAGVPAGGWGTDTQYF.

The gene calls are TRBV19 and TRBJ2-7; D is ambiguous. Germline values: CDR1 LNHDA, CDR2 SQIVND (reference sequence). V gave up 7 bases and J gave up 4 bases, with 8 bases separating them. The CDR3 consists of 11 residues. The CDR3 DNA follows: TGTGCCAGTAATCGTGGGTACGAGCAGTACTTC. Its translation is CASNRGYEQYF.

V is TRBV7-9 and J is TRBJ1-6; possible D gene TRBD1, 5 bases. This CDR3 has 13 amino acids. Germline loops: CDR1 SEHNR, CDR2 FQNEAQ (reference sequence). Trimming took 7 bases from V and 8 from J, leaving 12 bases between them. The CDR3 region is CASTRQPDSPLHF. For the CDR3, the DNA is TGTGCCAGCACCAGACAGCCCGATTCACCCCTCCACTTT. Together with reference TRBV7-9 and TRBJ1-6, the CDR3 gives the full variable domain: DTGVSQNPRHKITKRGQNVTFRCDPISEHNRLYWYRQTLGQGPEFLTYFQNEAQLEKSRLLSDRFSAERPKGSFSTLEIQRTEQGDSAMYLCASTRQPDSPLHFGNGTRLTVT.

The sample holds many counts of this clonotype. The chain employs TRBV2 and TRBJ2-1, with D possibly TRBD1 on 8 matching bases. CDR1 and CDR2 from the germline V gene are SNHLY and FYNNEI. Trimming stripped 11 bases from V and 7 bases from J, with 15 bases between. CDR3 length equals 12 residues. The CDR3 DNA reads TGTGCCTCAACAGGGGGGGCGAATGAGCAGTTCTTC. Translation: CASTGGANEQFF.

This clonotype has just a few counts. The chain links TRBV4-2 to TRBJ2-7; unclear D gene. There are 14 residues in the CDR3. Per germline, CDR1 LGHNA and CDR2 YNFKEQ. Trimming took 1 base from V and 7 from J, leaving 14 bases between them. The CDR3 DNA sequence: TGTGCCAGCAGCCAAGGACCCGCGGCTGATGAGCAGTACTTC. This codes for CASSQGPAADEQYF.